This T cell receptor (beta chain) came from a study of T-cell reconstitution after alpha-beta-depleted transplantation in children. TCRbeta library construction was performed incorporating unique molecular identifiers. Each CDR3 protein is one row after TCRdb ran MiXCR on the PCR reads. Of almost 500,000 distinct CDR3 sequences listed, roughly an eighth were seen once; the top ten hold around 6.1%. The V end was cut by 0 bases, the J end by 4 bases, with 13 bases between. Germline CDR1 MNHEY, CDR2 SVGAGI. The CDR3 extends over 16 amino acids. The chain combines TRBV6-5 with TRBJ2-1; the D call may be TRBD1 or TRBD2 (6 bases each). The sequenced sample was PBMCs from the stem cell graft donor, obtained from the stem cell graft. The receptor was derived from a human donor who donated a stem cell graft to a child with combined immunodeficiency. CDR3 in DNA: TGTGCCAGCAGTTACTCGCGGGGAACAGGGTACAATGAGCAGTTCTTC. Residues: CASSYSRGTGYNEQFF.